This TCR beta chain was identified during a study of blood T cell repertoires in COVID-19. Overall study context: Acute and convalescent COVID-19 samples came from the United States, Italy and Spain. PBMCs, B-cell-depleted T cells, or T cells provided the cDNA or gDNA that made up the material.

As processed by the authors: Amplification from reference gene primers served as the basis for estimated nucleated cell counts. Some clones are missing from TCRdb's copy, which holds only in-frame ones; the method was immunoSEQ multiplex PCR. V, J and clone size are those of that table, while D and trimming were read from the DNA. This sample carries 100,000 to 150,000 clones, 70% to 75% of them seen once, and the ten largest clones take approximately 5.7%. Germline loops: CDR1 MNHEY, CDR2 SVGAGI. This CDR3 region has 13 residues. With 8 bases removed from V and 5 bases from J, the gap between germline ends came to 15 bases.

This clonotype originated in a man aged 60 to 75 with acute or convalescent COVID-19. J is TRBJ1-2 and V is TRBV6-5; TRBD1 is a possible D gene (5 bases). The specimen sequenced was peripheral blood. Here the CDR3 reads CASFPRGGYGYTF. The CDR3 nucleotides read TGTGCCAGCTTCCCTAGGGGAGGGTATGGCTACACCTTC.